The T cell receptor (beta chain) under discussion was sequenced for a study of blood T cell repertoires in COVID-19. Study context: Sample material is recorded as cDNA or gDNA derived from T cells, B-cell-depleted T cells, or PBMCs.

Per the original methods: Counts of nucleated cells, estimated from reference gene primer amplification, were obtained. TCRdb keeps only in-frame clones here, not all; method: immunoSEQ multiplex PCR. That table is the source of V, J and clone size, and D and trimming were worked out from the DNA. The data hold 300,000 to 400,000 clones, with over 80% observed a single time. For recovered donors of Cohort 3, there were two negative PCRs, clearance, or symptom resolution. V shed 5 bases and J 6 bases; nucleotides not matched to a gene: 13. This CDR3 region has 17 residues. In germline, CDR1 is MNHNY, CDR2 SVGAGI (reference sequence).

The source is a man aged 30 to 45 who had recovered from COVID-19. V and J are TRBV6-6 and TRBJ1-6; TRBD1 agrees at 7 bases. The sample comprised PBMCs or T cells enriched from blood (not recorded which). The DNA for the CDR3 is TGTGCCAGCAGTCTTCGGACAGGCGCGGACCTTAATTCACCCCTCCACTTT. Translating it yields CASSLRTGADLNSPLHF.